The 22 T cell receptor beta chains reported below all come from one sample, sequenced in a study of blood T cell repertoires in COVID-19. Produced via immunoSEQ multiplex PCR; TCRdb's table is partial and in-frame only. The table shows about 190,000 clones, with 65% to 80% occurring only once. The material sequenced was peripheral blood. These receptors were collected from a woman aged 45-65 years with acute or convalescent COVID-19.

This chain links TRBV2 with TRBJ1-5; weak D call: TRBD1 (6 bases). This CDR3 has 12 amino acids. Germline lookup yields CDR1 SNHLY and CDR2 FYNNEI. The V end lost 5 bases, the J end lost 11 bases, and 13 bases lay between the germline ends. CDR3 region: CASSFGQFSQHF. The CDR3 DNA is TGTGCCAGCAGTTTCGGACAGTTTTCCCAGCATTTT. Full variable domain (rest looked up from reference TRBV2 and TRBJ1-5): EPEVTQTPSHQVTQMGQEVILRCVPISNHLYFYWYRQILGQKVEFLVSFYNNEISEKSEIFDDQFSVERPDGSNFTLKIRSTKLEDSAMYFCASSFGQFSQHFGDGTRLSIL.

The rearrangement uses TRBV5-1 and TRBJ2-1; 10 bases agree with TRBD2. Losses at the gene ends were 7 bases for V and 3 bases for J; bases not matched to a gene: 4. The CDR3 extends over 14 amino acids. Germline CDR1 reads SGHRS; CDR2 reads YFSETQ. CDR3 sequence: CASAPSGGYNEQFF. The DNA for the CDR3 is TGCGCCAGCGCCCCTAGCGGGGGCTACAATGAGCAGTTCTTC.

The V call is TRBV5-6, the J call TRBJ1-5; no definite D call. Germline V gene data show CDR1 as SGHDT and CDR2 as YYEEEE. The CDR3 spans 16 residues. The V end was cut by 1 base, the J end by 2 bases, with 13 bases between. This chain's CDR3 is CASSLLGKLGNQPQHF. Written as DNA, the CDR3 is TGTGCCAGCAGCTTGTTGGGCAAGCTGGGCAATCAGCCCCAGCATTTT.

The CDR3 loop reads CASSGPGQGNAQYF. CDR3 nucleotides: TGTGCCAGCAGTGGGCCGGGACAGGGTAACGCGCAGTACTTC. The chain couples TRBV25-1 to TRBJ2-7; 9 bases agree with TRBD1. Germline loops: CDR1 MGHDK, CDR2 SYGVNS. CDR3 length equals 14 residues. J lost 9 bases, V lost 4 bases, and 10 bases had no gene match.

The chain has TRBV9 and TRBJ1-1, with D perhaps matching TRBD1 (5 bases). From germline, CDR1 is SGDLS and CDR2 YYNGEE. V dropped 0 bases and J dropped 10 bases, with 10 bases sitting between them. This CDR3 spans 12 amino acids. The CDR3 coding sequence is TGTGCCAGCAGCGTAGAATGGGGGGGAGCTTTCTTT. Translated, it gives CASSVEWGGAFF.

The rearrangement links TRBV6-5 to TRBJ2-1; the match to TRBD2 covers 7 bases. The trim removed 2 bases at V and 11 bases at J, leaving 6 bases unmatched. The CDR3 spans 13 residues. CDR1 MNHEY and CDR2 SVGAGI come from the germline V gene. The CDR3 sequence is CASSYDPGTKQFF. DNA of the CDR3: TGTGCCAGCAGTTACGATCCCGGGACTAAGCAGTTCTTC.

V usage is TRBV6-5 and J usage is TRBJ1-6; 8 bases line up with TRBD1. This CDR3 contains 14 residues. Looked up from germline, CDR1 is MNHEY and CDR2 is SVGAGI. The V gene end was trimmed by 6 bases and the J gene end by 5 bases; junction bases not matched to a gene: 3. CDR3 sequence reads: CASSPGGNNSPLHF. CDR3 nucleotide sequence: TGTGCCAGCAGCCCAGGGGGCAATAATTCACCCCTCCACTTT.

This sequence joins TRBV6-1 and TRBJ1-6, with D unresolved. CDR1 and CDR2 from the germline V gene are MNHNS and SASEGT. Trimming took 1 base from V and 0 from J, leaving 7 bases between them. This CDR3 spans 16 amino acids. The CDR3 coding sequence is TGTGCCAGCAGTGAAGTTGCGGGCTCCTATAATTCACCCCTCCACTTT. Its protein product is CASSEVAGSYNSPLHF.

This chain joins TRBV5-4 and TRBJ1-4; possible D gene TRBD1, 5 bases. Germline loops: CDR1 SGHNT, CDR2 YYREEE (reference sequence). CDR3 length equals 15 residues. Trimming left V 3 bases short and J 0 bases short, with 9 bases between. The CDR3 here is CASSSTAATNEKLFF. For the CDR3, the DNA is TGTGCCAGCAGCTCGACAGCCGCAACTAATGAAAAACTGTTTTTT. The full variable domain, completed using reference TRBV5-4 and TRBJ1-4, is ETGVTQSPTHLIKTRGQQVTLRCSSQSGHNTVSWYQQALGQGPQFIFQYYREEENGRGNFPPRFSGLQFPNYSSELNVNALELDDSALYLCASSSTAATNEKLFFGSGTQLSVL.

This clone came up a few times. The rearrangement uses TRBV25-1 and TRBJ2-3, with TRBD2 as a possible D gene (5 bases). Looked up from germline, CDR1 is MGHDK and CDR2 is SYGVNS. V was shortened by 5 bases and J by 6 bases, with 12 bases between the two germline ends. This CDR3 spans 13 amino acids. This chain's CDR3 is CASSRGVPDTQYF. Written as DNA, the CDR3 is TGTGCCAGCAGTCGGGGAGTCCCCGATACGCAGTATTTT.

This clone was seen a single time. The chain has TRBV6-5 and TRBJ1-2; a weak D match, TRBD1 (6 bases). Germline loops: CDR1 MNHEY, CDR2 SVGAGI. The V end lost 6 bases, the J end lost 3 bases, and 14 bases lay between the germline ends. There are 14 residues in the CDR3. CDR3 residues: CASSRGQWDYGYTF. The CDR3 DNA follows: TGTGCCAGCAGCCGAGGACAGTGGGACTATGGCTACACCTTC.

This clone showed up just once. The V gene is TRBV6-2 or TRBV6-3, the J gene TRBJ2-3; tentatively, D is TRBD2 (6 bases). V gave up 2 bases and J gave up 2 bases, with 14 bases separating them. Germline CDR1 is MNHEY and CDR2 is SVGEGT. The CDR3 spans 16 residues. The CDR3 DNA sequence: TGTGCCAGCAGTTACGGGGCGGGGCGCTACACAGATACGCAGTATTTT. Protein: CASSYGAGRYTDTQYF.

The chain has TRBV3-1 (or the pseudogene TRBV3-2) and TRBJ1-3, with a weak D call TRBD1 (6 bases). V shed 1 base and J shed 6 bases, with 13 bases lying between them. The CDR3 spans 15 residues. The germline V gene has CDR1 LGHDT and CDR2 YNNKEL (reference sequence). CDR3 in DNA: TGTGCCAGCAGCCAAGTTAGGGGGAATGAAAACACCATATATTTT. Its translation is CASSQVRGNENTIYF.

This chain joins TRBV6-5 and TRBJ1-3; D is unresolved. Germline CDR1 is MNHEY and CDR2 is SVGAGI. V was clipped by 2 bases and J by 0 bases, with 8 bases between them. The CDR3 is 15 residues long. The CDR3 spells CASSYGRSSGNTIYF. The CDR3 DNA sequence: TGTGCCAGCAGTTACGGGCGTTCCTCTGGAAACACCATATATTTT.

The chain recombines TRBV30 with TRBJ1-2; D perhaps matches TRBD1 (6 bases). The germline V gene encodes CDR1 GTSNPN and CDR2 SVGIG (reference sequence). V lost 0 bases, J lost 0 bases, and 8 bases lay in between. The CDR3 runs to 14 residues. CDR3 nucleotide sequence: TGTGCCTGGAGTGTACAGGGAACTAACTATGGCTACACCTTC. The encoded protein is CAWSVQGTNYGYTF.

The chain links TRBV10-2 to TRBJ1-6; 7 nucleotides agree with TRBD1. The J segment lost 5 bases and the V segment lost 5 bases, leaving 6 bases of the junction unmatched. Germline V gene data show CDR1 as WSHSY and CDR2 as SAAADI. This CDR3 region has 15 residues. The CDR3 sequence is CASSPTGAHNSPLHF. CDR3 coding DNA: TGCGCCAGCAGTCCCACAGGGGCCCATAATTCACCCCTCCACTTT.

This chain uses TRBV18 with TRBJ2-1, with D perhaps TRBD1 (5 bases). This CDR3 contains 17 residues. The V and J ends lost 0 bases and 0 bases respectively, with 12 bases between them. Germline V CDR1 and CDR2: KGHSH, LQKENI. The CDR3 DNA is TGTGCCAGCTCACCACCCTCAGGGTATAGCTCCTACAATGAGCAGTTCTTC. This encodes CASSPPSGYSSYNEQFF. The complete variable domain, with remaining parts taken from reference TRBV18 and TRBJ2-1, reads NAGVMQNPRHLVRRRGQEARLRCSPMKGHSHVYWYRQLPEEGLKFMVYLQKENIIDESGMPKERFSAEFPKEGPSILRIQQVVRGDSAAYFCASSPPSGYSSYNEQFFGPGTRLTVL.

This chain joins TRBV30 and TRBJ1-1; no clear D. CDR3 length: 13 amino acids. V was pared by 0 bases and J by 0 bases, with 5 bases between. Germline CDR1 and CDR2: GTSNPN and SVGIG (reference sequence). CDR3 sequence: CAWSVHLNTEAFF. CDR3 nucleotide sequence: TGTGCCTGGAGTGTACATTTGAACACTGAAGCTTTCTTT. Based on the CDR3 plus reference TRBV30 and TRBJ1-1, the full variable domain is SQTIHQWPATLVQPVGSPLSLECTVEGTSNPNLYWYRQAAGRGLQLLFYSVGIGQISSEVPQNLSASRPQDRQFILSSKKLLLSDSGFYLCAWSVHLNTEAFFGQGTRLTVV.

The chain couples TRBV10-1 to TRBJ2-2, with 8 nucleotides matching TRBD2. The V gene end was trimmed by 2 bases and the J gene end by 4 bases; junction bases not matched to a gene: 9. Germline V lookup: CDR1 WNHNN, CDR2 SYGVQD (reference sequence). This CDR3 comprises 17 residues. The CDR3 DNA is TGCGCCAGCAGTGAGAATGCGGGAGGAGGTCGCACCGGGGAGCTGTTTTTT. This codes for CASSENAGGGRTGELFF.

J is TRBJ1-1 and V is TRBV28; D gene uncertain. V lost 10 bases and J lost 4, with 16 bases in between. CDR1 and CDR2 (germline): MDHEN, SYDVKM. The CDR3 has 13 residues. CDR3 in DNA: TGTGCCATCAGACGGAGCCTCAGCACTGAAGCTTTCTTT. Its translation: CAIRRSLSTEAFF. The full variable domain, completed using reference TRBV28 and TRBJ1-1, is DVKVTQSSRYLVKRTGEKVFLECVQDMDHENMFWYRQDPGLGLRLIYFSYDVKMKEKGDIPEGYSVSREKKERFSLILESASTNQTSMYLCAIRRSLSTEAFFGQGTRLTVV.

This clone showed up just a few times. The chain has TRBV7-6 and TRBJ1-1, with a weak D call TRBD1 (5 bases). CDR3 size: 17 residues. The V gene lost 5 bases and the J gene lost 1 base, with 20 bases spanning the gap. Per the germline V gene, CDR1 is SGHVS and CDR2 is FNYEAQ. In DNA form, the CDR3 reads TGTGCCAGCAGCCCCCGAGGTCAGGGCGGTACGAACACTGAAGCTTTCTTT. Protein product: CASSPRGQGGTNTEAFF. Filled out from reference TRBV7-6 and TRBJ1-1, the complete variable domain reads GAGVSQSPRYKVTKRGQDVALRCDPISGHVSLYWYRQALGQGPEFLTYFNYEAQQDKSGLPNDRFSAERPEGSISTLTIQRTEQRDSAMYRCASSPRGQGGTNTEAFFGQGTRLTVV.

The V and J genes are TRBV11-2 and TRBJ2-1, with 9 bases lining up with TRBD1. Germline V gene data show CDR1 as SGHAT and CDR2 as FQNNGV. This CDR3 comprises 19 residues. J gave up 2 bases and V 2 bases, and 13 bases lay outside the gene matches. As DNA, the CDR3 is TGTGCCAGCAGCTTAATTGATCCGCGGGACAGGGAACCCTACAATGAGCAGTTCTTC. Its translation: CASSLIDPRDREPYNEQFF.